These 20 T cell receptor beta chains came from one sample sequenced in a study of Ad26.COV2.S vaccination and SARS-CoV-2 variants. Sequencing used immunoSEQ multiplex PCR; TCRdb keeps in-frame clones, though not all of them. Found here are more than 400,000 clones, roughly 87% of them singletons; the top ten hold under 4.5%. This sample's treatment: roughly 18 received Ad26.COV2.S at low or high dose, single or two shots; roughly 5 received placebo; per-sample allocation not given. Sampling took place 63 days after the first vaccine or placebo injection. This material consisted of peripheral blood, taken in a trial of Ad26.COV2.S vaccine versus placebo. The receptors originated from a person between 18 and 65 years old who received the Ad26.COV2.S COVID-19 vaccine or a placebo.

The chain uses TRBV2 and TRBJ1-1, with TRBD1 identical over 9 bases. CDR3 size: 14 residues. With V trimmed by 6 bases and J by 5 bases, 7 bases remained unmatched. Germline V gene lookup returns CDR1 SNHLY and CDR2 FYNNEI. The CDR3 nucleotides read TGTGCCAGCAGCAGACAGGGGGTGGTGACTGAAGCTTTCTTT. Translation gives CASSRQGVVTEAFF. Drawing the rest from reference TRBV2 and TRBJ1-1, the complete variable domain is EPEVTQTPSHQVTQMGQEVILRCVPISNHLYFYWYRQILGQKVEFLVSFYNNEISEKSEIFDDQFSVERPDGSNFTLKIRSTKLEDSAMYFCASSRQGVVTEAFFGQGTRLTVV.

The CDR3 DNA follows: TGCGCCAGCAGCTTGCGGGAGGGCCTGCGGTACAATGAGCAGTTCTTC. Its protein product is CASSLREGLRYNEQFF. The chain is built from TRBV5-1 and TRBJ2-1, with TRBD2 identical over 8 bases. This CDR3 spans 16 amino acids. After removal of 1 base from V and 4 bases from J, the junction contained 7 bases not matched to a gene. Germline V gene data show CDR1 as SGHRS and CDR2 as YFSETQ.

CDR3 loop: CASTLPAVGEQFF. As DNA, the CDR3 is TGTGCCAGCACCCTCCCCGCAGTGGGTGAGCAGTTCTTC. The chain carries TRBV28 and TRBJ2-1; D is uncertain. The germline V gene encodes CDR1 MDHEN and CDR2 SYDVKM. Trimming took off 7 bases at V and 9 bases at J, with 16 bases between the two ends. This CDR3 spans 13 amino acids.

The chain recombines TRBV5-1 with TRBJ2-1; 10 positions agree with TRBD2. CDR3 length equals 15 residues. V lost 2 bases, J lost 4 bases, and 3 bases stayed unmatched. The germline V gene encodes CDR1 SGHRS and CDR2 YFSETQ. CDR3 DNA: TGCGCCAGCAGCTTATCTAGCGGGGGTTACAATGAGCAGTTCTTC. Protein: CASSLSSGGYNEQFF.

CDR3 DNA sequence: TGCGCCAGCAGCCCTACATCCGGGAGGACGGGCGAGCAGTACTTC. It specifies CASSPTSGRTGEQYF. V and J are TRBV5-1 and TRBJ2-7; 7 bases are shared with TRBD2. The germline V gene has CDR1 SGHRS and CDR2 YFSETQ. This CDR3 has 15 amino acids. The trim removed 4 bases at V and 6 bases at J, leaving 13 bases unmatched. The entire variable domain, with the rest obtained from reference TRBV5-1 and TRBJ2-7, is as follows: KAGVTQTPRYLIKTRGQQVTLSCSPISGHRSVSWYQQTPGQGLQFLFEYFSETQRNKGNFPGRFSGRQFSNSRSEMNVSTLELGDSALYLCASSPTSGRTGEQYFGPGTRLTVT.

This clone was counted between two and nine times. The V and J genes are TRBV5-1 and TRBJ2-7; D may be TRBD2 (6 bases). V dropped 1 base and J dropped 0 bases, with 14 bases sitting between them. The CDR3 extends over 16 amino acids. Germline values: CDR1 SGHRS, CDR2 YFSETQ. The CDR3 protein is CASSLILGGYSYEQYF. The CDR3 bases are TGCGCCAGCAGCTTGATTCTTGGGGGGTACTCCTACGAGCAGTACTTC.

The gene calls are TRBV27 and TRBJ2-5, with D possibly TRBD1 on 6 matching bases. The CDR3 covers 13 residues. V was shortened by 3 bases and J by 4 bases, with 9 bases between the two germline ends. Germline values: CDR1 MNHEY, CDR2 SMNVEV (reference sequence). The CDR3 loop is CASSFTGPETQYF. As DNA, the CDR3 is TGTGCCAGCAGTTTTACAGGGCCAGAGACCCAGTACTTC.

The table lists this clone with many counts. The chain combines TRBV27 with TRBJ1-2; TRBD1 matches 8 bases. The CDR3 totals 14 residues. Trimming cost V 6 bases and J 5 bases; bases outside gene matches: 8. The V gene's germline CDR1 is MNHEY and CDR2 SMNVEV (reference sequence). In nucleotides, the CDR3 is TGTGCCAGCAGGAGGACAGGGATAATGTATGGCTACACCTTC. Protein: CASRRTGIMYGYTF.

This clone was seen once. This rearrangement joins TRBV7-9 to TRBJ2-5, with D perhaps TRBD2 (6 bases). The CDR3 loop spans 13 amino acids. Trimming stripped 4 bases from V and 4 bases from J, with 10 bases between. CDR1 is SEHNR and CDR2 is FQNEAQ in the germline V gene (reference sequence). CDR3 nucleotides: TGTGCCAGCAGCTCCGGGAGTATAGAGACCCAGTACTTC. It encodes CASSSGSIETQYF.

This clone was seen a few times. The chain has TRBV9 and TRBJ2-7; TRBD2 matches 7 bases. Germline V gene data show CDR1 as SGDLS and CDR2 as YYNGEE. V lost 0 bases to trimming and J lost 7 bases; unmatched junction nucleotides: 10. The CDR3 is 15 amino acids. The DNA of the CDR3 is TGTGCCAGCAGCGTAGAGGTGGGAGGGCCTTATGAGCAGTACTTC. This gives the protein CASSVEVGGPYEQYF.

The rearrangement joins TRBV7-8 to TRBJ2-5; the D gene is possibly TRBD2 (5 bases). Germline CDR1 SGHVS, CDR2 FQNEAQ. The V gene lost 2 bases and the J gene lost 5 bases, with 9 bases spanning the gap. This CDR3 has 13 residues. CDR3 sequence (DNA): TGTGCCAGCAGCTTACGGGGTGGGGAGACCCAGTACTTC. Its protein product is CASSLRGGETQYF.

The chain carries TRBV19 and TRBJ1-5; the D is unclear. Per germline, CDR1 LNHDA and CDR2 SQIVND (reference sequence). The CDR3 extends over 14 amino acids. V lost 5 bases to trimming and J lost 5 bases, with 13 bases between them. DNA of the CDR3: TGTGCCAGTAGTTCCGAAACGAGGGATCAGCCCCAGCATTTT. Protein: CASSSETRDQPQHF.

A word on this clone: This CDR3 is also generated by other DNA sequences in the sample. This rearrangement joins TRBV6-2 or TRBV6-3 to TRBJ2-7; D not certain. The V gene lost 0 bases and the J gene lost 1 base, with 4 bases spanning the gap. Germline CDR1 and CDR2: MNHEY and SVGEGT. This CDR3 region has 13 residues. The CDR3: CASSYSGSYEQYF. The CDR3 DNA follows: TGTGCCAGCAGTTACTCAGGGTCCTACGAGCAGTACTTC.

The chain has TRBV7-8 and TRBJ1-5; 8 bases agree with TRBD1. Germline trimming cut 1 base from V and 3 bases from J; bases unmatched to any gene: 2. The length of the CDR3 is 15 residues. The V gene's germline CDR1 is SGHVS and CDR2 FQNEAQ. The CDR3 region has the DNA TGTGCCAGCAGCTTAGGGACAGGGTACAATCAGCCCCAGCATTTT. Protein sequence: CASSLGTGYNQPQHF.

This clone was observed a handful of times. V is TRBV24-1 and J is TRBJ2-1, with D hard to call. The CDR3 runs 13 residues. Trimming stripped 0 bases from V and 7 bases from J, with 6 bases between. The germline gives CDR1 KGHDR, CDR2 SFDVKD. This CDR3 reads CATSDLWPNEQFF. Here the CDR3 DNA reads TGTGCCACCAGTGATTTGTGGCCGAATGAGCAGTTCTTC.

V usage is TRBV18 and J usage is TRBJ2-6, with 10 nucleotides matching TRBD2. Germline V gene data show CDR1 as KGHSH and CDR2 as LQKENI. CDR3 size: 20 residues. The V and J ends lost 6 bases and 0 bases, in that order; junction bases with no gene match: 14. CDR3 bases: TGTGCCAGCTCCCCCGGGCTAGCGGGAGAAGGGCTCTCTGGGGCCAACGTCCTGACTTTC. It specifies CASSPGLAGEGLSGANVLTF.

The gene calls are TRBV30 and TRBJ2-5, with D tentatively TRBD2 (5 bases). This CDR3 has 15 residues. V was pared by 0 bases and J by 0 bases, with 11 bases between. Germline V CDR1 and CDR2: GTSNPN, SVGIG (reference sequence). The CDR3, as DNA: TGTGCCTGGAGTGTAAGGACTGGGTACCAAGAGACCCAGTACTTC. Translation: CAWSVRTGYQETQYF.

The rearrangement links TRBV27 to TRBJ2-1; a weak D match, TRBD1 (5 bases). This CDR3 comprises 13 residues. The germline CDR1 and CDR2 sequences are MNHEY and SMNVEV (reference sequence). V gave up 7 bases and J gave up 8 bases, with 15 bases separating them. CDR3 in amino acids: CASNTGSGYEQFF. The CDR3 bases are TGTGCCAGCAATACAGGCTCGGGCTATGAGCAGTTCTTC.

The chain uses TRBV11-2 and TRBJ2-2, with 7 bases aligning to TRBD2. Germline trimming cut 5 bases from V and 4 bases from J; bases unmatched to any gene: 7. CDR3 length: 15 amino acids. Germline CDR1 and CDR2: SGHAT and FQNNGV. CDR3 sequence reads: CASSPGGRTTGELFF. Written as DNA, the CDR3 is TGTGCCAGCAGCCCCGGGGGGAGGACCACCGGGGAGCTGTTTTTT.

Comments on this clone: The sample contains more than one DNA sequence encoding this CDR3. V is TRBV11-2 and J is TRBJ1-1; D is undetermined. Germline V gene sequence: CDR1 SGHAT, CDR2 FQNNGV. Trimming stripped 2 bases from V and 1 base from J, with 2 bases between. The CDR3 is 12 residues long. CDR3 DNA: TGTGCCAGCAGCTTATCGAACACTGAAGCTTTCTTT. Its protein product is CASSLSNTEAFF.